What follows describes a single TCR beta chain. This clone was recorded only once. Its antigen is still unknown. An end of the junction does not agree with germline; a read error may underlie this. These data originate in a study of T cell responses to AZD1222 COVID-19 vaccine (dated by TCRdb to the early 2020s). A note on the overall study: Because spike-specific TCR depth and breadth did not differ between the two schedules, AZD1222 recipients who got a second dose at roughly 4 weeks were pooled with those who got a second dose at roughly 12 weeks. Trial participants were enrolled into age subgroups of 18-55, 56-69 and 70-plus years, which contained roughly 140, 27 and 60 TCR-sequenced participants, respectively. TCR sequencing covered fewer than 250 trial participants: approximately 200 given two doses of AZD1222 and some 25 given two doses of MenACWY control vaccine.

The study at large found these results: The vaccine-associated CD4 TCRs covered the entire spike protein, and the dominant responses fell in regions 160-218 and 743-854. Spike-specific TCR breadth and depth rose significantly after two AZD1222 doses compared with day 0 and with MenACWY recipients. Participants were mostly white British and included more females than males, and it was suggested by the authors that clonal diversity may have been underestimated. The 56-69-year group was small, and its depth increase did not reach significance, likely because of low power. Epitopes outside the regions mutated in the B.1.351 and B.1.1.7 variants were reportedly recognized by nearly half of the unique spike-specific TCRs. Conclusions about previously exposed vaccinees are limited because only five or six AZD1222 recipients were SARS-CoV-2 seropositive at baseline. Because no day 14 peak-response samples were available, repertoires were characterized only after the peak T cell response.

The CDR3 regions of human TCRbeta chains were subjected to immunosequencing. From the authors' description of their analysis: TCRs in the repertoires were compared against a reference library of SARS-CoV-2-specific TCRs that had been generated with the MIRA antigen-specificity platform. Breadth meant the fraction of unique TCRs that were SARS-CoV-2-associated, whereas depth meant the fraction of total T cells that were SARS-CoV-2-associated. Each spike-specific TCR was assigned to its reactive spike region and to a CD4 or CD8 class using the MIRA data. Log10-transformed breadth and depth values were compared by one-way ANOVA with Sidak's multiple comparisons tests. Held by TCRdb, this immuneACCESS table contains in-frame sequences only and omits some clones. Under half of the omission traces to an unresolved V gene where checked; the cause of the rest is unknown. Clone size and V and J calls were adopted from that table, with D and trimming inferred from the DNA. Counted in this sample were about 94,000 clones; 90% of them appeared once. The top ten clones comprise 8.4% of the sample.

The germline V gene (reference sequence) specifies LNHDA as CDR1 and SQIVND as CDR2. Reading from cysteine to phenylalanine, the CDR3 counts 14 amino acids. This entry keeps only the CDR3 DNA: 42 bases, framed from base 1. Sample time point, as interpreted from the label and publication: baseline before first vaccination. Vaccinee samples were obtained from the UK trials COV001 and COV002, which included a single-blind randomized controlled phase 2/3 trial of AZD1222 (ChAdOx1 nCoV-19) in healthy adults. Trial participant PBMC samples were collected at day 0 and day 28 after the second dose for TCRbeta chain sequencing.

The material sequenced was peripheral blood, taken on day 0 of AZD1222 vaccination. This clonotype originated in an adult in good health. The rearrangement combines TRBV19 with TRBJ1-3, with the D gene uncertain. The DNA is as follows: TGTGCCAGCAGTATTGTGAGTTATGGAAACACCATATATTTT. It codes for CASSIVSYGNTIYF.